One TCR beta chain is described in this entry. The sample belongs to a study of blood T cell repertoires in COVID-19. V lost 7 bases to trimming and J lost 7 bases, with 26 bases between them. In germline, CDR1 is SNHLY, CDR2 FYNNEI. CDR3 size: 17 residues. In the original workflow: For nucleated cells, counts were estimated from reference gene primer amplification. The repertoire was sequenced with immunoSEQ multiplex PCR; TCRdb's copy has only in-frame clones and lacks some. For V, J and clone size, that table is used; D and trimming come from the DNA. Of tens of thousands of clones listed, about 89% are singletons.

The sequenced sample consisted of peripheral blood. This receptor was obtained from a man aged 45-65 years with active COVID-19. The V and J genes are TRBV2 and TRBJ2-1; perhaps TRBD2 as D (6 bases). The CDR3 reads CASTLNPPGVGGNEQFF. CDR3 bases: TGTGCCAGCACTCTAAACCCCCCGGGAGTAGGTGGGAATGAGCAGTTCTTC.